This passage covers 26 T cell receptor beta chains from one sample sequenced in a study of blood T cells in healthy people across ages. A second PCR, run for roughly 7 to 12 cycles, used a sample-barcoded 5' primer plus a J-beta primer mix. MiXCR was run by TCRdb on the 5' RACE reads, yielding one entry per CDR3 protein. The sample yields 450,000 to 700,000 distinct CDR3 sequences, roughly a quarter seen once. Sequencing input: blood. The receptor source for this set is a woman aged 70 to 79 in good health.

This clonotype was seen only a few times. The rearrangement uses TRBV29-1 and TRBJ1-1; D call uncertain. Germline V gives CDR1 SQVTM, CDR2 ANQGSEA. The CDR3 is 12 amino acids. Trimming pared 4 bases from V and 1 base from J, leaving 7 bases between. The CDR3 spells CSVGHTNTEAFF. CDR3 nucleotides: TGCAGCGTTGGGCACACGAACACTGAAGCTTTCTTT.

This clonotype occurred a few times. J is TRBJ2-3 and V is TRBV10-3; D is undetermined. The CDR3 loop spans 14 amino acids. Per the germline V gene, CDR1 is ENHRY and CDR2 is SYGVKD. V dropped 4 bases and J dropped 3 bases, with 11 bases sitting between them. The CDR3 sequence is CAISAVTLTDTQYF. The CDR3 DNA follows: TGTGCCATCAGTGCCGTGACCCTAACAGATACGCAGTATTTT.

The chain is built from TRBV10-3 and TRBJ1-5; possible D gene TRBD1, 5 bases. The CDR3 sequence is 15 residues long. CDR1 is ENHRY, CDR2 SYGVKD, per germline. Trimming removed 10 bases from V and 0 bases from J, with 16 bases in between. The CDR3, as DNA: TGTGCCACACGGCTCGGGGGGTATAGCAATCAGCCCCAGCATTTT. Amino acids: CATRLGGYSNQPQHF.

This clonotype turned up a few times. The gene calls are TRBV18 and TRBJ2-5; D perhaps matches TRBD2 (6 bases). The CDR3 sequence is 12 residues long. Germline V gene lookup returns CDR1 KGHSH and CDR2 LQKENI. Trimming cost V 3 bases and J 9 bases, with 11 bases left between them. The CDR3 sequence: CASSPGPGAQYF. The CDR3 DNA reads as TGTGCCAGCTCACCGGGACCGGGGGCCCAGTACTTC.

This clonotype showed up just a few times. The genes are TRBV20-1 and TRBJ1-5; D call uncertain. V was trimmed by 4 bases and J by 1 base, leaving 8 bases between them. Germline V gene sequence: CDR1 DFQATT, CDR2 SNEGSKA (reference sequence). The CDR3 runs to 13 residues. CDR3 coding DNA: TGCAGTGCTATTCTGGACAGCAATCAGCCCCAGCATTTT. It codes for CSAILDSNQPQHF.

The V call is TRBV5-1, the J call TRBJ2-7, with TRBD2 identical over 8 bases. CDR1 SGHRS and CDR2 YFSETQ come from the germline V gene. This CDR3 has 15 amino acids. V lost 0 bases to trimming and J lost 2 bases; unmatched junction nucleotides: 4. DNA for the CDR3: TGCGCCAGCAGCTTGGGTAGCGGGGCACCCTACGAGCAGTACTTC. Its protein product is CASSLGSGAPYEQYF. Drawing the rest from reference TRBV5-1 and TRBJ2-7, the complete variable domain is KAGVTQTPRYLIKTRGQQVTLSCSPISGHRSVSWYQQTPGQGLQFLFEYFSETQRNKGNFPGRFSGRQFSNSRSEMNVSTLELGDSALYLCASSLGSGAPYEQYFGPGTRLTVT.

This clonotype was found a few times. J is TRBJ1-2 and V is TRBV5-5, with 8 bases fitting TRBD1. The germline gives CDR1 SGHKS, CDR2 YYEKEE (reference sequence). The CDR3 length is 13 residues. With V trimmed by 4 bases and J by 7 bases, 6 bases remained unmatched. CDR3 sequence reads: CASSPQGALGYTF. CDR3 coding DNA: TGTGCCAGCAGCCCCCAGGGGGCGCTTGGCTACACCTTC.

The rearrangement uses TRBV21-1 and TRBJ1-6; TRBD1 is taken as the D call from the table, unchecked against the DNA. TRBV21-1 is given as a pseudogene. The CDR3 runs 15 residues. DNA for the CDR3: TGTGCCAGCAACCCGCCGGGACAGGGCAATTCACCCCTCCACTTT. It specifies CASNPPGQGNSPLHF.

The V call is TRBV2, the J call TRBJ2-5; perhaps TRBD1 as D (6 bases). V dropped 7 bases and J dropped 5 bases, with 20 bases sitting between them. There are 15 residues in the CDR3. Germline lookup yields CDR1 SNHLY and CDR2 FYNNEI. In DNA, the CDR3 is TGTGCCAGCAAAGAGAACAGGGCAAAAGGGGAGACCCAGTACTTC. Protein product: CASKENRAKGETQYF.

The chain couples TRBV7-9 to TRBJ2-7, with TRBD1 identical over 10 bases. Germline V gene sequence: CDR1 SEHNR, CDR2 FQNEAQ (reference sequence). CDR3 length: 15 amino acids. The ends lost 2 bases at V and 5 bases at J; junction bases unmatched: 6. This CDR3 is CASSLWLGTGDEQYF. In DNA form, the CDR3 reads TGTGCCAGCAGCTTATGGCTGGGGACAGGGGACGAGCAGTACTTC.

The CDR3 DNA reads as TGCGCCAGCAGCCAAACCGGACAGGGCTACAATGAGCAGTTCTTC. Its protein product is CASSQTGQGYNEQFF. The V call is TRBV4-1, the J call TRBJ2-1, with 8 nucleotides matching TRBD1. Trimming removed 2 bases from V and 3 bases from J; junction bases left unmatched: 3. In germline, CDR1 is MGHRA, CDR2 YSYEKL. The CDR3 loop spans 15 amino acids.

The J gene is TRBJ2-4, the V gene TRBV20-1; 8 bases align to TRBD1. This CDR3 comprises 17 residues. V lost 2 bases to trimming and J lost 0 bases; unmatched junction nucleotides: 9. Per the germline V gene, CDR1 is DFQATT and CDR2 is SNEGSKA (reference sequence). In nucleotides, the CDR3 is TGCAGTGCTAGACTCCTTGGGACAGGACTAGCCAAAAACATTCAGTACTTC. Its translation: CSARLLGTGLAKNIQYF.

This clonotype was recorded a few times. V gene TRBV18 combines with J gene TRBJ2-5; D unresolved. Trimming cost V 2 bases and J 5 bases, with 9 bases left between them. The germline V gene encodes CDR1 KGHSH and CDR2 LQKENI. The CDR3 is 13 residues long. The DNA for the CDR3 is TGTGCCAGCTCACCAAGGAATTCCGAGACCCAGTACTTC. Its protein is CASSPRNSETQYF.

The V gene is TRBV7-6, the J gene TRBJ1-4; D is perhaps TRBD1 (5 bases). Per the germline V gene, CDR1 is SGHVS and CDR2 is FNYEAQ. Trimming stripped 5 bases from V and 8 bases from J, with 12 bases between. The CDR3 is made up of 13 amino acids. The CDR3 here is CASSTIDSEKLFF. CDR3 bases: TGTGCCAGCAGCACCATCGACAGCGAAAAACTGTTTTTT. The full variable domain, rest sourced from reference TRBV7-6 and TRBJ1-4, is GAGVSQSPRYKVTKRGQDVALRCDPISGHVSLYWYRQALGQGPEFLTYFNYEAQQDKSGLPNDRFSAERPEGSISTLTIQRTEQRDSAMYRCASSTIDSEKLFFGSGTQLSVL.

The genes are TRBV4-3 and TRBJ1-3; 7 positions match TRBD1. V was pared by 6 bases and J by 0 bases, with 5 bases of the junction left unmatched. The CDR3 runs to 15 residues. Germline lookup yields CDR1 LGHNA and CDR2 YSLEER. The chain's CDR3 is CASSTGQSSGNTIYF. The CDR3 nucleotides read TGCGCCAGCAGTACGGGACAGAGCTCTGGAAACACCATATATTTT.

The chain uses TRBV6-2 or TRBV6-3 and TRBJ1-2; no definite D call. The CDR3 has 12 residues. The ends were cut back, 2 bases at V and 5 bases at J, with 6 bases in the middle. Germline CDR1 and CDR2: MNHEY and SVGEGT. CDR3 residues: CASSYIGYGYTF. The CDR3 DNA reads TGTGCCAGCAGTTACATCGGTTATGGCTACACCTTC.

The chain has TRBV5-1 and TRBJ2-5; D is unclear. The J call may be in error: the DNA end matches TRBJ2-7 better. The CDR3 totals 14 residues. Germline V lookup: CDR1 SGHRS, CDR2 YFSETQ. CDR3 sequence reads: CASSGSGMGYEQYF. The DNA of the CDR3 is TGCGCCAGCAGCGGCAGTGGGATGGGCTACGAGCAGTACTTC.

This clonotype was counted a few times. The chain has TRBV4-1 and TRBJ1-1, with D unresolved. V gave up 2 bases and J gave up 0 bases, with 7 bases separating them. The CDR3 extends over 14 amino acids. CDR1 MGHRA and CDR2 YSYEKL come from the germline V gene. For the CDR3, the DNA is TGCGCCAGCAGCCAACTTATTATGAACACTGAAGCTTTCTTT. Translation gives CASSQLIMNTEAFF.

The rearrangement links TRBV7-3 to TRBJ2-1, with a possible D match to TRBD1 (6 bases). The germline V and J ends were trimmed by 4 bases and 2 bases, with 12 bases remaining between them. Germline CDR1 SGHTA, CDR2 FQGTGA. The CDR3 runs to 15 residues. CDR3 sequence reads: CASSSRQATYNEQFF. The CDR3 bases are TGTGCCAGCAGCTCGAGACAGGCTACCTACAATGAGCAGTTCTTC.

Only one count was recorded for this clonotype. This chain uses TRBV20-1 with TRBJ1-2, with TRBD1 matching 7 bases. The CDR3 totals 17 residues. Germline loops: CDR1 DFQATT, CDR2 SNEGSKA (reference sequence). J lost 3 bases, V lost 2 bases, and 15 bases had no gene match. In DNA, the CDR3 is TGCAGTGCTAGACGCCGAGACAGGGAAGCTTTGGACTATGGCTACACCTTC. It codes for CSARRRDREALDYGYTF.

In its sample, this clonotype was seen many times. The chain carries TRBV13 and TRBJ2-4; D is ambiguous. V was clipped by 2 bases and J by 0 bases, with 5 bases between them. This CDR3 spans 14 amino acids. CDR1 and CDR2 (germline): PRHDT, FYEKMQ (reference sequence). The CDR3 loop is CASSLRGAKNIQYF. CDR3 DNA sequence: TGTGCCAGCAGCTTAAGAGGAGCCAAAAACATTCAGTACTTC.

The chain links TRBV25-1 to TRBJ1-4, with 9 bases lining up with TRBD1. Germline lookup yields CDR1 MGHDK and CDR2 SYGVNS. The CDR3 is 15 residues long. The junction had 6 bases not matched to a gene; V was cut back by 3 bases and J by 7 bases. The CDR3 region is CASSDSGQGSEKLFF. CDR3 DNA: TGTGCCAGCAGTGATTCCGGACAGGGGAGTGAAAAACTGTTTTTT.

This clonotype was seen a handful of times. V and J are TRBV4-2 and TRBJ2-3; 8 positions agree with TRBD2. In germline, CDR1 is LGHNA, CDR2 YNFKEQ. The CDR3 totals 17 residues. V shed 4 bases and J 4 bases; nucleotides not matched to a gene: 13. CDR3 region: CASSRASIAGSPDTQYF. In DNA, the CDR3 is TGTGCCAGCAGCCGAGCTTCGATAGCGGGGTCCCCAGATACGCAGTATTTT.

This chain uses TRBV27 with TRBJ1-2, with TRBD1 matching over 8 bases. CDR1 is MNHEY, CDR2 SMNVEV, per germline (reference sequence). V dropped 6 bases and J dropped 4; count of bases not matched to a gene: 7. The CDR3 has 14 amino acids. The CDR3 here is CASRLTGGIYGYTF. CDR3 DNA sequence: TGTGCCAGCAGACTTACAGGGGGTATCTATGGCTACACCTTC.

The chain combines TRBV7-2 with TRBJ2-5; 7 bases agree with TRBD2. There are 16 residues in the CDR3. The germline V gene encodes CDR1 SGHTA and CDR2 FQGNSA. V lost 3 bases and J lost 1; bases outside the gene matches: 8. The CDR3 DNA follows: TGTGCCAGCAGCTTCCAAAGCGGGGCCCTCCAAGAGACCCAGTACTTC. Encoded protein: CASSFQSGALQETQYF.

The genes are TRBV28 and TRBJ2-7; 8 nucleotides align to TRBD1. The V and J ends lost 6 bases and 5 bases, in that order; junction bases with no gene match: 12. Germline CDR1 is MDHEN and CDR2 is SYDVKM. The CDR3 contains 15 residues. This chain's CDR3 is CASSGWGTGSNEQYF. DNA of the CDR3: TGTGCCAGCAGCGGGTGGGGGACAGGATCCAACGAGCAGTACTTC.